This is a list of T cell receptor beta chains from one sample in a study of T cell responses to AZD1222 COVID-19 vaccine. Data came from immunoSEQ multiplex PCR; TCRdb stores just in-frame clones and leaves some out. The sample has 150,000 to 200,000 clones, approximately 94% seen once. Sequenced material: peripheral blood, taken 28 days after the second AZD1222 dose. The receptors were gathered from an adult who received the AZD1222 COVID-19 vaccine. CDR3s include the opening cysteine and the closing phenylalanine or tryptophan. D genes are given only for firm matches. Only part of the rows carry a size: once, few, many, or a class if the clone is expanded.

CDR3 DNA: TGTGCCTCAAGAGGTTTTTATGGCTACACCTTC
CDR3 protein: CASRGFYGYTF
J gene: TRBJ1-2
V gene: TRBV30
D gene: .
clone size: .

CDR3 DNA: TGTGCCAGCTCACCTGTTCAACGGGAACTAATGAACACTGAAGCTTTCTTT
CDR3 protein: CASSPVQRELMNTEAFF
J gene: TRBJ1-1
V gene: TRBV18
D gene: .
clone size: few

CDR3 DNA: TGTGCCAGCAGCTTTAGGACAGACCGCTCCTACGAGCAGTACTTC
CDR3 protein: CASSFRTDRSYEQYF
J gene: TRBJ2-7
V gene: TRBV11-2
D gene: .
clone size: once

CDR3 DNA: TGTGCCAGCAGCCTAACCAGGGAAAATGAGCAGTTCTTC
CDR3 protein: CASSLTRENEQFF
J gene: TRBJ2-1
V gene: TRBV7-8
D gene: .
clone size: .

CDR3 DNA: TGTGCCAGCAGCGTAGAACAGGGCCCGTACGAGCAGTACTTC
CDR3 protein: CASSVEQGPYEQYF
J gene: TRBJ2-7
V gene: TRBV9
D gene: .
clone size: .

CDR3 DNA: TGTGCCAGCAGCTTAGTGGGGGCCGGGTTCCTAGATGAAAAACTGTTTTTT
CDR3 protein: CASSLVGAGFLDEKLFF
J gene: TRBJ1-4
V gene: TRBV7-2
D gene: .
clone size: once

CDR3 DNA: TGTGCCAGCAGTTTTGGGGGCGGCTATGGCTACACCTTC
CDR3 protein: CASSFGGGYGYTF
J gene: TRBJ1-2
V gene: TRBV12-3/TRBV12-4
D gene: .
clone size: .

CDR3 DNA: TGTGCCAGCTCACCACGGCAAAGGGGGACCAGTCAGCCCCAGCATTTT
CDR3 protein: CASSPRQRGTSQPQHF
J gene: TRBJ1-5
V gene: TRBV18
D gene: .
clone size: .

CDR3 DNA: TGTGCCATCAGACAAGGGCGGACTGAAGCTTTCTTT
CDR3 protein: CAIRQGRTEAFF
J gene: TRBJ1-1
V gene: TRBV10-3
D gene: .
clone size: .

CDR3 DNA: TGTGCCAGCAGTCCTCGGGGCCTAAAGTCGAACACCGGGGAGCTGTTTTTT
CDR3 protein: CASSPRGLKSNTGELFF
J gene: TRBJ2-2
V gene: TRBV5-6
D gene: .
clone size: .

CDR3 DNA: TGTGCCAGTTCCGATGACCGGGGGGCTAATCAGCCCCAGCATTTT
CDR3 protein: CASSDDRGANQPQHF
J gene: TRBJ1-5
V gene: TRBV19
D gene: .
clone size: .

CDR3 DNA: TGTGCCAGCAGCAAAGAGCGGACAGGGGGCGCAGATACGCAGTATTTT
CDR3 protein: CASSKERTGGADTQYF
J gene: TRBJ2-3
V gene: TRBV21-1
D gene: .
clone size: .

CDR3 DNA: TGTGCCAGCAGCTTAACCCCGCTAGCGGGGAACTACGAGCAGTACTTC
CDR3 protein: CASSLTPLAGNYEQYF
J gene: TRBJ2-7
V gene: TRBV7-3
D gene: TRBD2
clone size: .

CDR3 DNA: TGTGCCAGCAGCTTAGTAGCTGACTATGGCTACACCTTC
CDR3 protein: CASSLVADYGYTF
J gene: TRBJ1-2
V gene: TRBV7-9
D gene: .
clone size: .

CDR3 DNA: TGTGCCAGCAGCCCCAGGCCCCACAGGGCTAACTATGGCTACACCTTC
CDR3 protein: CASSPRPHRANYGYTF
J gene: TRBJ1-2
V gene: TRBV7-6
D gene: .
clone size: many

CDR3 DNA: TGTGCCAGCAGTTTCTCCGGGACTAGCCACCAAGAGACCCAGTACTTC
CDR3 protein: CASSFSGTSHQETQYF
J gene: TRBJ2-5
V gene: TRBV6-5
D gene: TRBD2
clone size: .

CDR3 DNA: TGTGCCAGTAGTATTATCTGGGGATCTAACTACGAGCAGTACTTC
CDR3 protein: CASSIIWGSNYEQYF
J gene: TRBJ2-7
V gene: TRBV19
D gene: .
clone size: .

CDR3 DNA: TGTGCCAGCACCAGCCCGGACAGCCAAGAGACCCAGTACTTC
CDR3 protein: CASTSPDSQETQYF
J gene: TRBJ2-5
V gene: TRBV7-9
D gene: .
clone size: .

CDR3 DNA: TGTGCCAGTAGTATACATAGCGGGACCCGATACAATGAGCAGTTCTTC
CDR3 protein: CASSIHSGTRYNEQFF
J gene: TRBJ2-1
V gene: TRBV19
D gene: TRBD2
clone size: .

CDR3 DNA: TGTGCCAGCTCGATGGGACTAGCGAAATACAATGAGCAGTTCTTC
CDR3 protein: CASSMGLAKYNEQFF
J gene: TRBJ2-1
V gene: TRBV18
D gene: TRBD2
clone size: .

CDR3 DNA: TGTGCCAGCTCACCCGGGACGCGGCTAACGAACACCGGGGAGCTGTTTTTT
CDR3 protein: CASSPGTRLTNTGELFF
J gene: TRBJ2-2
V gene: TRBV18
D gene: .
clone size: .

CDR3 DNA: TGTGCCAGTAAGGACGGGGGATCTGGAAACACCATATATTTT
CDR3 protein: CASKDGGSGNTIYF
J gene: TRBJ1-3
V gene: TRBV19
D gene: .
clone size: .

CDR3 DNA: TGTGCCAGCAAGGGCAGCTTTGAGCAGTACTTC
CDR3 protein: CASKGSFEQYF
J gene: TRBJ2-7
V gene: TRBV6-5
D gene: .
clone size: .

CDR3 DNA: TGTGCCATCAGTGAGTCGGGACTAATTGGGTCCTACGAGCAGTACTTC
CDR3 protein: CAISESGLIGSYEQYF
J gene: TRBJ2-7
V gene: TRBV10-3
D gene: TRBD2
clone size: once

CDR3 DNA: TGTGCCAGCAGCTTAATTAGCGGGAGCTACAATGAGCAGTTCTTC
CDR3 protein: CASSLISGSYNEQFF
J gene: TRBJ2-1
V gene: TRBV7-9
D gene: TRBD2
clone size: .

CDR3 DNA: TGTGCCAGCAGCAGCAGAGGGAACACTGAAGCTTTCTTT
CDR3 protein: CASSSRGNTEAFF
J gene: TRBJ1-1
V gene: TRBV9
D gene: .
clone size: once

CDR3 DNA: TGTGCCAGCAGTTCCCTTGGCAGGAACACTGAAGCTTTCTTT
CDR3 protein: CASSSLGRNTEAFF
J gene: TRBJ1-1
V gene: TRBV27
D gene: .
clone size: .

CDR3 DNA: TGTGCCAGCAGCTTGGAATTCCAGGCGCAATATGGCTACACCTTC
CDR3 protein: CASSLEFQAQYGYTF
J gene: TRBJ1-2
V gene: TRBV5-5
D gene: .
clone size: .

CDR3 DNA: TGTGCCAGCAGCGACTCAAATTATATGAACACTGAAGCTTTCTTT
CDR3 protein: CASSDSNYMNTEAFF
J gene: TRBJ1-1
V gene: TRBV6-5
D gene: .
clone size: .

CDR3 DNA: TGTGCAAGTCGCTTAGCGGTAGTTGGTGAGCAGTTCTTC
CDR3 protein: CASRLAVVGEQFF
J gene: TRBJ2-1
V gene: TRBV12-2
D gene: .
clone size: .

CDR3 DNA: TGTGCCAGTAGTAATTTCCCCCCCTCTAGCGACTCCTACAATGAGCAGTTCTTC
CDR3 protein: CASSNFPPSSDSYNEQFF
J gene: TRBJ2-1
V gene: TRBV19
D gene: .
clone size: once

CDR3 DNA: TGTGCCAGCAGTTTAGGTGGTAGCGGGAGGGCTGGCTACAATGAGCAGTTCTTC
CDR3 protein: CASSLGGSGRAGYNEQFF
J gene: TRBJ2-1
V gene: TRBV27
D gene: TRBD2
clone size: .

CDR3 DNA: TGTGCCAGCAGTAGGGAGGGTTCGAAGGATACGCAGTATTTT
CDR3 protein: CASSREGSKDTQYF
J gene: TRBJ2-3
V gene: TRBV6-2/TRBV6-3
D gene: TRBD2
clone size: .

CDR3 DNA: TGCGCCAGCAGTGAGAGGGGCAAGAGCACAGATACGCAGTATTTT
CDR3 protein: CASSERGKSTDTQYF
J gene: TRBJ2-3
V gene: TRBV10-1
D gene: .
clone size: .

CDR3 DNA: TGTGCCAGCAGCTTTTTGGAGAATCAGCCCCAGCATTTT
CDR3 protein: CASSFLENQPQHF
J gene: TRBJ1-5
V gene: TRBV7-9
D gene: .
clone size: .

CDR3 DNA: TGTGCCAGCAGTGAATATGGCGGGAGAGTTTACAATGAGCAGTTCTTC
CDR3 protein: CASSEYGGRVYNEQFF
J gene: TRBJ2-1
V gene: TRBV25-1
D gene: TRBD2
clone size: .